The T cell receptor (beta chain) under discussion was sequenced for a study of identical twins (dated by TCRdb to 2016 to 2018). Concerning the study at large: To test whether fetal clonotypes persist, this study deep-sequenced TCR alpha and beta repertoires from monozygotic twins, from unrelated adults of various ages, and from cord blood. Replicate twin experiments were performed at different times using different library preparation protocols to rule out contamination. Points the paper makes about the study in general: Abundant cord blood beta clonotypes had fewer insertions, young adult naive repertoires showed a similar but weaker trend, and memory repertoires showed no such trend. Compared with coincidental sharing between unrelated individuals, an excess of low generation-probability sequences was observed among out-of-frame TCR alpha sequences shared between twins. Zero-insertion analyses could be partly confounded by invariant T cells such as MAIT and iNKT, although diverse VJ usage argued against such confounding for most clonotypes. A weaker excess of twin sharing was found in beta out-of-frame sequences because the signal-to-noise ratio was lowered by fewer shared sequences. In monozygotic twins, out-of-frame TCR alpha sharing was systematically underestimated by recombination models, although the models agreed with sharing between unrelated individuals. Because the same donors could not be followed over many years, conclusions were based on cross-sectional statistical analysis.

The CDR3 numbers 15 residues from cysteine through phenylalanine. Only CDR3 DNA remains: 45 bases, in frame from the first base. In the germline V gene (reference sequence), CDR1 corresponds to SEHNR and CDR2 to FQNEAQ. A distance of 11 bases separates the germline ends of V and J, which lose 4 bases and 2 bases respectively. Only a few counts were recorded for this clonotype. What antigen it recognizes has not been identified. Per-base qualities were not stored, and no clone one base away is much larger. Every donor was a healthy Caucasian. Three pairs of female monozygotic twins, all aged 18 to 29 years, were included in the twin cohort. Miltenyi CD45RO+ enrichment and human naive T-cell isolation kits were used to isolate memory (CD45RO+) and naive T cells from PBMC. Library preparation used 5' RACE. Data came from an Illumina HiSeq 2000. A universal primer binding site was introduced by template switching, and a unique molecular identifier was present in the final cDNA, enabling accurate counting of TCR cDNA molecules. First-strand cDNA for TCR alpha and beta chains was synthesized from specific primers in the conserved constant-segment region. Each cDNA library was double barcoded, with a SMART-Mk sample barcode plus Illumina barcodes, to control for contamination. TruSeq adapter sequences and Illumina sample barcodes were added in two successive PCR steps. TCR alpha and beta cDNA libraries were sequenced on the Illumina HiSeq platform with custom primers. Concerning the study's data processing: MiGEC processed the raw reads to extract unique molecular identifiers, while MiXCR was used to determine the CDR3 positions. Recombination models were inferred per individual with the repgenHMM and IGoR tools using an EM algorithm. Shared clonotypes were analyzed with the tcR package in R, and sharing was normalized by the product of cloneset sizes. To study raw recombination without the effects of thymic and clonal selection, out-of-frame nonproductive sequences were analyzed. The public reads were run again by TCRdb, first through fastp at Q25 and then through MiXCR, and only productive beta chains were kept. Under each unique CDR3 protein, matching rows form one entry showing the most common genes and DNA. Here the V and J calls rest on TCRdb's processing, not on the authors' analysis. This sample holds hundreds of thousands of distinct CDR3 sequences; under 9% were observed only once. Jointly, the top ten make up over 2% of the sample.

The data also belong to a second study, concerning yellow fever vaccine responses in identical twins. As that second paper reports: According to the authors, in identical twins the way T cells responded to vaccination appeared partly convergent and partly personalized. In identical twins, the study followed T cell clones that responded to the vaccine with precision.

The clonotype originates from a woman aged 18-30 years in good health. The V gene is TRBV7-9 and the J gene is TRBJ1-4; the D gene is perhaps TRBD1, from 6 matching bases. The sample consisted of memory (CD45RO+) T cells sorted from blood. The label giving this sample's cell subset or site can be read as: CD45RO+ enriched T cells. Read as DNA, the sequence is TGTGCCAGCAGCTCGGGACAACTTACTAATGAAAAACTGTTTTTT. Translated, it reads CASSSGQLTNEKLFF.